These 26 T cell receptor beta chains share one sample of origin, sequenced in a study of blood T cell repertoires in COVID-19. TCRdb's copy holds only in-frame clones and misses some; the assay was immunoSEQ multiplex PCR. Among some 330,000 clones, approximately 88% were seen once, and the ten largest hold about 5%. What was sequenced was PBMCs or T cells enriched from blood (not recorded which). These receptors were taken from a man younger than 40 who had recovered from COVID-19.

Turning to this clone: Additional DNA sequences in this sample encode the identical CDR3. This chain uses TRBV5-1 with TRBJ1-6; TRBD1 might be the D (5 bases). CDR1 is SGHRS and CDR2 is YFSETQ in the germline V gene. V lost 0 bases, J lost 5 bases, and 9 bases lay in between. The CDR3 covers 15 residues. The chain's CDR3 is CASSLAGQNNSPLHF. In nucleotides, the CDR3 is TGCGCCAGCAGCTTGGCCGGACAAAATAATTCACCCCTCCACTTT.

The chain carries TRBV27 and TRBJ2-5; 10 positions match TRBD2. The ends lost 4 bases at V and 4 bases at J; junction bases unmatched: 6. Germline assignment: CDR1 MNHEY and CDR2 SMNVEV (reference sequence). CDR3 length equals 15 residues. The CDR3 coding sequence is TGTGCCAGCAGTTACGGGACTAGCGTAAGAGAGACCCAGTACTTC. It encodes CASSYGTSVRETQYF.

There are a few counts of this clone. The chain has TRBV5-1 and TRBJ2-2; D gene ambiguous. CDR3 length: 15 amino acids. From germline, CDR1 is SGHRS and CDR2 YFSETQ. Trimming took 1 base from V and 2 from J, leaving 9 bases between them. CDR3 sequence: CASSLRGVNTGELFF. In nucleotides, the CDR3 is TGCGCCAGCAGCTTGAGAGGAGTTAACACCGGGGAGCTGTTTTTT.

The chain is built from TRBV18 and TRBJ2-1; D gene ambiguous. This CDR3 has 13 residues. Germline V gene data show CDR1 as KGHSH and CDR2 as LQKENI. V lost 6 bases to trimming and J lost 8 bases, with 14 bases between them. CDR3 loop: CASSEPGPHEQFF. In nucleotides, the CDR3 is TGTGCCAGCTCCGAGCCAGGTCCCCATGAGCAGTTCTTC.

This chain joins TRBV10-3 and TRBJ2-7, with TRBD1 matching over 10 bases. The CDR3 sequence is 14 residues long. V shed 5 bases and J 2 bases; nucleotides not matched to a gene: 3. Germline CDR1 reads ENHRY; CDR2 reads SYGVKD. CDR3 nucleotides: TGTGCCATCAGTCAGACAGGGGGCCCCTACGAGCAGTACTTC. Translating gives CAISQTGGPYEQYF.

This rearrangement joins TRBV5-1 to TRBJ1-3; the match to TRBD1 covers 7 bases. The V segment lost 6 bases and the J segment 2 bases; nucleotides outside the gene matches: 2. Germline loops: CDR1 SGHRS, CDR2 YFSETQ. This CDR3 contains 13 residues. The CDR3 DNA is TGCGCCAGCACCACAGGGGCTGGAAACACCATATATTTT. Translating it yields CASTTGAGNTIYF.

V is TRBV7-9 and J is TRBJ2-5; 7 positions match TRBD1. The CDR3 totals 14 residues. The germline CDR1 and CDR2 sequences are SEHNR and FQNEAQ (reference sequence). After removal of 5 bases from V and 2 bases from J, the junction contained 5 bases not matched to a gene. CDR3 loop: CASSLDRSQETQYF. CDR3 sequence (DNA): TGTGCCAGCAGCCTGGACAGGTCGCAAGAGACCCAGTACTTC.

The chain employs TRBV28 and TRBJ1-5; TRBD1 agrees at 7 bases. V was pared by 6 bases and J by 4 bases, with 6 bases of the junction left unmatched. Germline V gene lookup returns CDR1 MDHEN and CDR2 SYDVKM. The CDR3 length is 14 residues. As DNA, the CDR3 is TGTGCCAGCAGCGCACAGGGGCCTAATCAGCCCCAGCATTTT. Protein product: CASSAQGPNQPQHF.

This clone was seen once. V is TRBV6-1 and J is TRBJ1-1; unclear D gene. V lost 0 bases and J lost 6, with 14 bases in between. Germline-derived CDR1 and CDR2 are MNHNS and SASEGT. This CDR3 spans 15 amino acids. The CDR3: CASSEAQVFWSEAFF. Here the CDR3 DNA reads TGTGCCAGCAGTGAAGCGCAGGTCTTTTGGTCTGAAGCTTTCTTT.

This rearrangement joins TRBV7-7 to TRBJ2-2; perhaps TRBD2 as D (5 bases). CDR3 length: 16 amino acids. The germline V and J ends were trimmed by 8 bases and 2 bases, with 18 bases remaining between them. CDR1 and CDR2 from the germline V gene are SSHAT and FNYEAQ (reference sequence). CDR3 amino acids: CASSSGRSINTGELFF. The CDR3 nucleotides are TGTGCCAGCTCTAGTGGGAGATCCATAAACACCGGGGAGCTGTTTTTT.

This clone has just a few counts. This chain connects TRBV10-3 to TRBJ1-1; D is possibly TRBD1 (6 bases). This CDR3 has 14 amino acids. Germline CDR1 is ENHRY and CDR2 is SYGVKD. V dropped 6 bases and J dropped 4 bases, with 15 bases sitting between them. The CDR3 region is CAISGGGRGTEAFF. CDR3 nucleotide sequence: TGTGCCATCAGCGGGGGGGGCAGGGGCACTGAAGCTTTCTTT.

V usage is TRBV19 and J usage is TRBJ2-7; 9 nucleotides match TRBD1. Germline values: CDR1 LNHDA, CDR2 SQIVND (reference sequence). The CDR3 loop spans 14 amino acids. The V and J ends lost 6 bases and 3 bases, in that order; junction bases with no gene match: 6. The CDR3 sequence is CASRLSTGGYEQYF. CDR3 DNA sequence: TGTGCCAGTAGGCTCTCGACAGGGGGCTACGAGCAGTACTTC.

The CDR3 sequence: CASSWGAGTNQPQHF. In nucleotides, the CDR3 is TGTGCCAGCAGTTGGGGCGCAGGAACCAATCAGCCCCAGCATTTT. The chain joins TRBV28 to TRBJ1-5; perhaps TRBD1 as D (5 bases). Trimming shortened V by 4 bases and J by 3 bases, and 13 bases separated the two germline ends. Germline CDR1 reads MDHEN; CDR2 reads SYDVKM. The CDR3 runs 15 residues. The full variable domain, completed using reference TRBV28 and TRBJ1-5, is DVKVTQSSRYLVKRTGEKVFLECVQDMDHENMFWYRQDPGLGLRLIYFSYDVKMKEKGDIPEGYSVSREKKERFSLILESASTNQTSMYLCASSWGAGTNQPQHFGDGTRLSIL.

This clone occurred a few times. The CDR3 region is CASIRVIGANYGYTF. In DNA form, the CDR3 reads TGTGCCAGCATTCGGGTCATAGGGGCTAACTATGGCTACACCTTC. The chain recombines TRBV28 with TRBJ1-2, with a tentative D call TRBD1 (5 bases). The germline gives CDR1 MDHEN, CDR2 SYDVKM. The CDR3 sequence is 15 residues long. The V and J ends lost 7 bases and 0 bases respectively, with 15 bases between them.

The chain employs TRBV27 and TRBJ2-3; 15 bases match TRBD2. Unmatched junction bases numbered 1, after V lost 3 bases and J lost 3 bases. CDR3 size: 16 residues. Germline lookup yields CDR1 MNHEY and CDR2 SMNVEV (reference sequence). The chain's CDR3 is CASSFGLAGGTDTQYF. The CDR3 DNA sequence: TGTGCCAGCAGTTTCGGACTAGCGGGGGGGACAGATACGCAGTATTTT.

The chain joins TRBV28 to TRBJ1-5; D is possibly TRBD1 (6 bases). The CDR3 consists of 16 residues. V lost 4 bases and J 4 bases, leaving 17 bases between the germline ends. Per germline, CDR1 MDHEN and CDR2 SYDVKM. The chain's CDR3 is CASSSYSKGENQPQHF. In DNA, the CDR3 is TGTGCCAGCAGTTCCTACAGTAAGGGGGAGAATCAGCCCCAGCATTTT. Full variable domain (rest looked up from reference TRBV28 and TRBJ1-5): DVKVTQSSRYLVKRTGEKVFLECVQDMDHENMFWYRQDPGLGLRLIYFSYDVKMKEKGDIPEGYSVSREKKERFSLILESASTNQTSMYLCASSSYSKGENQPQHFGDGTRLSIL.

This chain joins TRBV7-9 and TRBJ1-1, with TRBD1 matching over 8 bases. The germline gives CDR1 SEHNR, CDR2 FQNEAQ (reference sequence). This CDR3 contains 15 residues. J lost 4 bases, V lost 5 bases, and 9 bases had no gene match. CDR3 sequence: CASSPWTGNGTEAFF. The CDR3 DNA sequence: TGTGCCAGCAGCCCTTGGACAGGGAATGGCACTGAAGCTTTCTTT.

This chain connects TRBV7-9 to TRBJ1-6; D is unresolved. The ends were cut back, 5 bases at V and 9 bases at J, with 11 bases in the middle. CDR1 and CDR2 (germline): SEHNR, FQNEAQ (reference sequence). The CDR3 is 13 amino acids. The CDR3 sequence is CASSPSSASPLHF. CDR3 bases: TGTGCCAGCAGCCCTTCAAGCGCTTCACCCCTCCACTTT.

V gene TRBV5-1 combines with J gene TRBJ1-1; TRBD1 matches at 11 bases. The CDR3 consists of 15 residues. The J segment lost 6 bases and the V segment lost 5 bases, leaving 9 bases of the junction unmatched. Germline assignment: CDR1 SGHRS and CDR2 YFSETQ. The CDR3 loop is CASRTWTGGGSEAFF. CDR3 DNA: TGCGCCAGCAGAACCTGGACAGGGGGCGGGTCTGAAGCTTTCTTT.

V and J are TRBV3-1 (or the pseudogene TRBV3-2) and TRBJ1-1; D not certain. Trimming took off 0 bases at V and 4 bases at J, with 9 bases between the two ends. The CDR3 runs 14 residues. The germline V gene encodes CDR1 LGHDT and CDR2 YNNKEL (reference sequence). The CDR3 nucleotides read TGTGCCAGCAGCCAAGATTCCCCCCGCACTGAAGCTTTCTTT. Its protein product is CASSQDSPRTEAFF.

J is TRBJ2-2 and V is TRBV2; 7 bases agree with TRBD1. V shed 7 bases, J shed 5 bases, and the junction held 7 bases outside the gene matches. The length of the CDR3 is 14 residues. Germline CDR1 reads SNHLY; CDR2 reads FYNNEI. The CDR3 reads CASTTGQWTGELFF. The DNA for the CDR3 is TGTGCCAGCACGACGGGACAGTGGACCGGGGAGCTGTTTTTT. Looking up the rest from reference TRBV2 and TRBJ2-2 gives the full variable domain: EPEVTQTPSHQVTQMGQEVILRCVPISNHLYFYWYRQILGQKVEFLVSFYNNEISEKSEIFDDQFSVERPDGSNFTLKIRSTKLEDSAMYFCASTTGQWTGELFFGEGSRLTVL.

This chain links TRBV19 with TRBJ1-1; D is perhaps TRBD1 (5 bases). V dropped 5 bases and J dropped 4 bases, with 8 bases sitting between them. The germline V gene has CDR1 LNHDA and CDR2 SQIVND (reference sequence). There are 12 residues in the CDR3. Written as DNA, the CDR3 is TGTGCCAGTAGTTCAGGGCCCACTGAAGCTTTCTTT. This encodes CASSSGPTEAFF.

The J gene is TRBJ1-1, the V gene TRBV5-5; TRBD1 might be the D (5 bases). CDR1 and CDR2 (germline): SGHKS, YYEKEE (reference sequence). Deletions cut 6 bases from V and 1 base from J, with 13 bases between. This CDR3 contains 14 residues. CDR3 in DNA: TGTGCCAGCAACTTACGACAGCCGAACACTGAAGCTTTCTTT. Translated: CASNLRQPNTEAFF.

The chain joins TRBV5-4 to TRBJ2-5; 7 bases match TRBD1. The V segment lost 3 bases and the J segment 3 bases; nucleotides outside the gene matches: 11. CDR1 and CDR2 (germline): SGHNT, YYREEE (reference sequence). There are 16 residues in the CDR3. The CDR3 loop is CASSSPRDRFKETQYF. The CDR3 DNA reads TGTGCCAGCAGCTCGCCCCGGGACAGATTCAAAGAGACCCAGTACTTC.

The chain links TRBV27 to TRBJ2-1, with 10 bases lining up with TRBD2. Germline lookup yields CDR1 MNHEY and CDR2 SMNVEV (reference sequence). This CDR3 is built from 17 residues. Losses at the gene ends were 2 bases for V and 2 bases for J; bases not matched to a gene: 6. The CDR3 nucleotides are TGTGCCAGCAGTTTAGGGGCGAGCGGGGGGGCCTACAATGAGCAGTTCTTC. Translating gives CASSLGASGGAYNEQFF.

CDR3 bases: TGTGCCAGCAGTCTCCAGGGGACGCCCTACGAGCAGTACTTC. Protein product: CASSLQGTPYEQYF. J is TRBJ2-7 and V is TRBV6-5, with D possibly TRBD1 on 6 matching bases. Germline loops: CDR1 MNHEY, CDR2 SVGAGI. V lost 5 bases to trimming and J lost 2 bases, with 13 bases between them. CDR3 length: 14 residues.